Each of the 9 T cell receptor beta chains below was sequenced from the same sample in a study of ipilimumab plus nivolumab after autologous stem cell transplantation. TCRdb keeps only in-frame clones here, not all; method: immunoSEQ multiplex PCR. The sample carries 15,000 to 20,000 clones, around 85% recorded once. The sample here was PBMCs, taken in a trial of ipilimumab plus nivolumab as post-transplant consolidation. The receptors were sampled from a male donor with diffuse large B-cell lymphoma.

The chain recombines TRBV5-6 with TRBJ2-7, with TRBD1 identical over 8 bases. Germline CDR1 is SGHDT and CDR2 is YYEEEE. There are 13 residues in the CDR3. V gave up 5 bases and J gave up 7 bases; unmatched junction bases: 8. CDR3 sequence (DNA): TGTGCCAGCAGGGGGGACAGGCTCTGGGAGCAGTACTTC. It codes for CASRGDRLWEQYF.

V gene TRBV19 combines with J gene TRBJ2-3, with TRBD2 as a possible D gene (5 bases). The CDR3 contains 15 residues. Germline V gene data show CDR1 as LNHDA and CDR2 as SQIVND (reference sequence). V lost 6 bases and J 4 bases, leaving 17 bases between the germline ends. The chain's CDR3 is CASRRANGAPDTQYF. The CDR3 region has the DNA TGTGCCAGTAGGCGGGCGAATGGTGCCCCAGATACGCAGTATTTT.

CDR3 coding DNA: TGTGCCAGCAGCCGCAGTAGCTCTGGGGCCAACGTCCTGACTTTC. This codes for CASSRSSSGANVLTF. V usage is TRBV5-4 and J usage is TRBJ2-6; D is uncertain. CDR1 and CDR2 from the germline V gene are SGHNT and YYREEE (reference sequence). The CDR3 extends over 15 amino acids. The V end lost 4 bases, the J end lost 0 bases, and 8 bases lay between the germline ends.

The J gene is TRBJ1-1, the V gene TRBV4-1; no clear D. Germline V lookup: CDR1 MGHRA, CDR2 YSYEKL. There are 14 residues in the CDR3. V lost 0 bases and J lost 7, with 12 bases in between. CDR3 DNA: TGCGCCAGCAGCCAAGACCCCGGTCCCCTTGAAGCTTTCTTT. Encoded protein: CASSQDPGPLEAFF.

This clone was counted once. This sequence joins TRBV30 and TRBJ2-5; 11 nucleotides agree with TRBD1. The CDR3 is 13 amino acids. V lost 7 bases, J lost 3 bases, and 4 bases stayed unmatched. Germline CDR1 GTSNPN, CDR2 SVGIG (reference sequence). CDR3 residues: CASDRGLEETQYF. In DNA form, the CDR3 reads TGTGCCTCGGACAGGGGGCTGGAAGAGACCCAGTACTTC.

The chain has TRBV2 and TRBJ2-1, with D perhaps being TRBD1 or TRBD2 (5 bases each). Between the trimmed V and J ends, which lost 6 bases and 0 bases, there was a span of 12 bases. The germline CDR1 and CDR2 sequences are SNHLY and FYNNEI. This CDR3 has 15 amino acids. The CDR3 DNA reads as TGTGCCAGCAGCCAGGGTGGGAGCTCCTACAATGAGCAGTTCTTC. This encodes CASSQGGSSYNEQFF.

The chain links TRBV5-5 to TRBJ2-5, with 8 bases fitting TRBD2. The CDR3 contains 16 residues. Germline CDR1 is SGHKS and CDR2 is YYEKEE (reference sequence). J gave up 1 base and V 1 base, and 6 bases lay outside the gene matches. The CDR3 DNA follows: TGTGCCAGCAGCTTGATGAGCGGGGGTCCCCAAGAGACCCAGTACTTC. Residues: CASSLMSGGPQETQYF. Supplemented by reference TRBV5-5 and TRBJ2-5, the full variable domain reads DAGVTQSPTHLIKTRGQQVTLRCSPISGHKSVSWYQQVLGQGPQFIFQYYEKEERGRGNFPDRFSARQFPNYSSELNVNALLLGDSALYLCASSLMSGGPQETQYFGPGTRLLVL.

The V call is TRBV10-3, the J call TRBJ2-3; TRBD2 might be the D (5 bases). This CDR3 has 11 residues. V was trimmed by 6 bases and J by 5 bases, leaving 6 bases between them. Germline V gene sequence: CDR1 ENHRY, CDR2 SYGVKD. CDR3 loop: CAIRGLDTQYF. CDR3 bases: TGTGCCATCAGAGGACTAGATACGCAGTATTTT.

This chain joins TRBV7-7 and TRBJ2-3, with D tentatively TRBD1 (6 bases). With 1 base removed from V and 6 bases from J, the gap between germline ends came to 11 bases. This CDR3 has 14 residues. Germline V gives CDR1 SSHAT, CDR2 FNYEAQ (reference sequence). In DNA form, the CDR3 reads TGTGCCAGCAGCTTAGGGGGGCTAAGGGATACGCAGTATTTT. Translated: CASSLGGLRDTQYF.